Each of the 25 T cell receptor beta chains below was sequenced from the same sample in a study of blood T cell repertoires in COVID-19. The protocol was immunoSEQ multiplex PCR, while the TCRdb copy is restricted to in-frame clones and leaves out a portion. The repertoire holds roughly 300,000 clones, with more than 75% as singletons. Sequencing was carried out using peripheral blood. The receptor source for this set is a woman in her forties or fifties who had recovered from COVID-19.

The rearrangement links TRBV4-2 to TRBJ1-5; TRBD1 agrees at 7 bases. The CDR3 length is 20 residues. Trimming took 0 bases from V and 0 from J; bases not matched to a gene: 14. Per the germline V gene, CDR1 is LGHNA and CDR2 is YNFKEQ. The CDR3 protein is CASSQDLNQGDRYSNQPQHF. In DNA form, the CDR3 reads TGTGCCAGCAGCCAAGATTTAAATCAGGGGGACCGGTATAGCAATCAGCCCCAGCATTTT.

V usage is TRBV7-2 and J usage is TRBJ2-5, with TRBD2 matching over 9 bases. Germline CDR1 is SGHTA and CDR2 is FQGNSA. With V trimmed by 7 bases and J by 4 bases, 4 bases remained unmatched. CDR3 length: 13 amino acids. In DNA form, the CDR3 reads TGTGCCAGCAACGCGGGGGGGCGAGAGACCCAGTACTTC. Translated, it gives CASNAGGRETQYF.

The gene calls are TRBV27 and TRBJ1-1; 7 bases line up with TRBD1. The CDR3 totals 14 residues. J lost 4 bases, V lost 2 bases, and 4 bases had no gene match. Germline CDR1 reads MNHEY; CDR2 reads SMNVEV (reference sequence). This CDR3 is CASSLAGGSTEAFF. CDR3 in DNA: TGTGCCAGCAGTTTAGCAGGGGGAAGCACTGAAGCTTTCTTT.

V gene TRBV4-3 combines with J gene TRBJ2-1, with 8 positions matching TRBD2. This CDR3 has 16 residues. V shed 0 bases, J shed 5 bases, and the junction held 6 bases outside the gene matches. Germline V CDR1 and CDR2: LGHNA, YSLEER. CDR3 sequence: CASSQEGLGKNNEQFF. Here the CDR3 DNA reads TGCGCCAGCAGCCAAGAGGGACTAGGAAAGAACAATGAGCAGTTCTTC.

The chain is built from TRBV6-5 and TRBJ2-2; D uncertain. The CDR3 has 14 residues. Germline V gives CDR1 MNHEY, CDR2 SVGAGI. V was pared by 10 bases and J by 3 bases, with 15 bases between. The CDR3 nucleotides read TGTGCCACTTCCTTCAGGTTGTACACCGGGGAGCTGTTTTTT. Translation: CATSFRLYTGELFF.

The V and J genes are TRBV28 and TRBJ2-1; maybe TRBD1 (5 bases). The CDR3 loop spans 19 amino acids. V was clipped by 0 bases and J by 0 bases, with 18 bases between them. Per germline, CDR1 MDHEN and CDR2 SYDVKM. In nucleotides, the CDR3 is TGTGCCAGCAGTTTATGGGTCTGGGGCAGTGAGAGCTCCTACAATGAGCAGTTCTTC. Its translation: CASSLWVWGSESSYNEQFF.

The chain employs TRBV2 and TRBJ1-2, with 7 bases that match TRBD1. V lost 7 bases and J lost 7; bases outside the gene matches: 12. Germline V gives CDR1 SNHLY, CDR2 FYNNEI. The CDR3 has 14 amino acids. CDR3 loop: CASTYDRVKRGYTF. In DNA, the CDR3 is TGTGCCAGCACCTACGACAGGGTGAAGCGTGGCTACACCTTC.

V gene TRBV5-1 combines with J gene TRBJ2-6, with a possible D match to TRBD2 (5 bases). V lost 3 bases and J 1 base, leaving 5 bases between the germline ends. In germline, CDR1 is SGHRS, CDR2 YFSETQ. The CDR3 spans 14 residues. The CDR3 loop reads CASSSGSGANVLTF. The DNA of the CDR3 is TGCGCCAGCAGCTCGGGGTCTGGGGCCAACGTCCTGACTTTC. Supplemented by reference TRBV5-1 and TRBJ2-6, the full variable domain reads KAGVTQTPRYLIKTRGQQVTLSCSPISGHRSVSWYQQTPGQGLQFLFEYFSETQRNKGNFPGRFSGRQFSNSRSEMNVSTLELGDSALYLCASSSGSGANVLTFGAGSRLTVL.

The gene calls are TRBV28 and TRBJ1-3, with D possibly matching TRBD1 (5 bases). This CDR3 has 15 amino acids. With 7 bases removed from V and 0 bases from J, the gap between germline ends came to 13 bases. The V gene's germline CDR1 is MDHEN and CDR2 SYDVKM. CDR3 DNA sequence: TGTGCCAGCAAACAACCCGGGGGCTCTGGAAACACCATATATTTT. This codes for CASKQPGGSGNTIYF.

The chain links TRBV10-2 to TRBJ1-4; 9 bases fit TRBD1. This CDR3 region has 14 residues. The V gene's germline CDR1 is WSHSY and CDR2 SAAADI. The junction had 4 bases not matched to a gene; V was cut back by 0 bases and J by 11 bases. The CDR3 is CASSESGTGTKLFF. The DNA of the CDR3 is TGCGCCAGCAGTGAGTCCGGGACAGGGACCAAACTGTTTTTT.

The V call is TRBV18, the J call TRBJ2-7; TRBD1 matches at 9 bases. Looked up from germline, CDR1 is KGHSH and CDR2 is LQKENI. Trimming took 3 bases from V and 4 from J; bases not matched to a gene: 1. The CDR3 runs to 13 residues. The chain's CDR3 is CASSPGTGYEQYF. CDR3 sequence (DNA): TGTGCCAGCTCACCCGGGACAGGGTACGAGCAGTACTTC.

This clone was detected once. V usage is TRBV5-1 and J usage is TRBJ1-1; TRBD1 might be the D (5 bases). Germline assignment: CDR1 SGHRS and CDR2 YFSETQ. The CDR3 totals 13 residues. V was trimmed by 4 bases and J by 0 bases, leaving 7 bases between them. CDR3 residues: CASSQTVNTEAFF. Here the CDR3 DNA reads TGCGCCAGCAGCCAGACAGTGAACACTGAAGCTTTCTTT.

The V call is TRBV19, the J call TRBJ1-1; D is uncertain. V was shortened by 5 bases and J by 0 bases, with 7 bases between the two germline ends. Per the germline V gene, CDR1 is LNHDA and CDR2 is SQIVND (reference sequence). This CDR3 spans 13 amino acids. The CDR3 loop reads CASSSTMNTEAFF. The DNA of the CDR3 is TGTGCCAGTAGTTCTACTATGAACACTGAAGCTTTCTTT. The full variable domain, its missing parts supplied by reference TRBV19 and TRBJ1-1, is DGGITQSPKYLFRKEGQNVTLSCEQNLNHDAMYWYRQDPGQGLRLIYYSQIVNDFQKGDIAEGYSVSREKKESFPLTVTSAQKNPTAFYLCASSSTMNTEAFFGQGTRLTVV.

V and J are TRBV7-9 and TRBJ2-5; D may be TRBD2 (7 bases). The V and J ends lost 4 bases and 5 bases respectively, with 17 bases between them. CDR1 is SEHNR and CDR2 is FQNEAQ in the germline V gene (reference sequence). The CDR3 is made up of 15 amino acids. The CDR3 reads CASSSTSGGRETQYF. As DNA, the CDR3 is TGTGCCAGCAGCTCAACGTCGGGGGGCAGGGAGACCCAGTACTTC.

The chain is built from TRBV29-1 and TRBJ2-3; 10 bases are a match to TRBD1. The CDR3 runs to 13 residues. The trim removed 6 bases at V and 4 bases at J, leaving 4 bases unmatched. Germline V gives CDR1 SQVTM, CDR2 ANQGSEA. CDR3: CSVGQGGADTQYF. DNA of the CDR3: TGCAGCGTCGGACAGGGGGGTGCAGATACGCAGTATTTT.

Comment on this clone: This sample also contains other DNA sequences that code for the same CDR3. The chain has TRBV3-1 (or the pseudogene TRBV3-2) and TRBJ2-3; 7 nucleotides line up with TRBD2. Germline CDR1 is LGHDT and CDR2 is YNNKEL (reference sequence). V was clipped by 0 bases and J by 3 bases; unmatched bases: 0. The CDR3 has 14 residues. The chain's CDR3 is CASSQEGGTDTQYF. The CDR3 nucleotides are TGTGCCAGCAGCCAAGAGGGGGGGACAGATACGCAGTATTTT.

This CDR3 is CAWYRGLYGYTF. The CDR3 DNA reads TGTGCCTGGTACAGGGGCCTCTATGGCTACACCTTC. This chain uses TRBV30 with TRBJ1-2, with 7 bases aligning to TRBD1. Germline V lookup: CDR1 GTSNPN, CDR2 SVGIG (reference sequence). CDR3 length equals 12 residues. Trimming took 5 bases from V and 4 from J; bases not matched to a gene: 4.

This clone was observed a single time. The chain couples TRBV2 to TRBJ1-5; D unresolved. This CDR3 spans 17 amino acids. The ends were cut back, 4 bases at V and 6 bases at J, with 22 bases in the middle. From germline, CDR1 is SNHLY and CDR2 FYNNEI. CDR3 bases: TGTGCCAGCAGTGTCGGAGAGTGGTTCGAGGGTCCTCAGCCCCAGCATTTT. Its protein product is CASSVGEWFEGPQPQHF.

The chain employs TRBV6-2 or TRBV6-3 and TRBJ2-5; no reliable D call. CDR1 and CDR2 from the germline V gene are MNHEY and SVGEGT. V was shortened by 2 bases and J by 5 bases, with 6 bases between the two germline ends. The CDR3 spans 12 residues. The CDR3 here is CASSYVLETQYF. The CDR3 DNA is TGTGCCAGCAGTTACGTATTGGAGACCCAGTACTTC.

The rearrangement links TRBV10-1 to TRBJ2-3; TRBD1 matches 7 bases. V was clipped by 3 bases and J by 4 bases; unmatched bases: 10. The germline V gene has CDR1 WNHNN and CDR2 SYGVQD (reference sequence). The CDR3 runs 16 residues. In DNA, the CDR3 is TGCGCCAGCAGTGAAGAGGGGGCCCGGGGAGCAGATACGCAGTATTTT. This sequence encodes CASSEEGARGADTQYF.

The V call is TRBV7-9, the J call TRBJ2-5; maybe TRBD1 (5 bases). CDR3 length: 14 residues. CDR1 is SEHNR, CDR2 FQNEAQ, per germline (reference sequence). Deletions cut 2 bases from V and 2 bases from J, with 9 bases between. This CDR3 is CASSLSNRQETQYF. DNA of the CDR3: TGTGCCAGCAGCTTATCTAACAGGCAAGAGACCCAGTACTTC.

This chain connects TRBV7-2 to TRBJ2-2, with D unresolved. Germline V gene lookup returns CDR1 SGHTA and CDR2 FQGNSA. The V gene lost 5 bases and the J gene lost 6 bases, with 10 bases spanning the gap. The CDR3 runs 13 residues. The CDR3 region is CASSNWLSGELFF. The CDR3 coding sequence is TGTGCCAGCAGCAACTGGTTGTCCGGGGAGCTGTTTTTT.

The chain links TRBV7-9 to TRBJ1-2, with D possibly being TRBD1 (5 bases). The germline V gene has CDR1 SEHNR and CDR2 FQNEAQ (reference sequence). The V and J ends lost 1 base and 4 bases respectively, with 10 bases between them. The CDR3 is 14 residues long. The CDR3 reads CASSLGGLTYGYTF. The CDR3, as DNA: TGTGCCAGCAGCTTAGGGGGACTGACCTATGGCTACACCTTC.

The chain links TRBV3-1 (or the pseudogene TRBV3-2) to TRBJ1-1; 10 bases are shared with TRBD1. Germline-derived CDR1 and CDR2 are LGHDT and YNNKEL (reference sequence). The CDR3 is 16 residues long. Trimming took 4 bases from V and 5 from J; bases not matched to a gene: 10. This CDR3 reads CASSPWDRGAKTEAFF. The DNA of the CDR3 is TGTGCCAGCAGCCCGTGGGACAGGGGCGCGAAAACTGAAGCTTTCTTT.

This sequence joins TRBV5-5 and TRBJ1-5; D gene ambiguous. The germline CDR1 and CDR2 sequences are SGHKS and YYEKEE (reference sequence). V gave up 0 bases and J gave up 9 bases, with 13 bases separating them. The CDR3 runs to 14 residues. CDR3 sequence reads: CASSLDGVVGPQHF. The CDR3 DNA sequence: TGTGCCAGCAGCTTGGACGGGGTGGTAGGGCCCCAGCATTTT. Full variable domain (rest looked up from reference TRBV5-5 and TRBJ1-5): DAGVTQSPTHLIKTRGQQVTLRCSPISGHKSVSWYQQVLGQGPQFIFQYYEKEERGRGNFPDRFSARQFPNYSSELNVNALLLGDSALYLCASSLDGVVGPQHFGDGTRLSIL.